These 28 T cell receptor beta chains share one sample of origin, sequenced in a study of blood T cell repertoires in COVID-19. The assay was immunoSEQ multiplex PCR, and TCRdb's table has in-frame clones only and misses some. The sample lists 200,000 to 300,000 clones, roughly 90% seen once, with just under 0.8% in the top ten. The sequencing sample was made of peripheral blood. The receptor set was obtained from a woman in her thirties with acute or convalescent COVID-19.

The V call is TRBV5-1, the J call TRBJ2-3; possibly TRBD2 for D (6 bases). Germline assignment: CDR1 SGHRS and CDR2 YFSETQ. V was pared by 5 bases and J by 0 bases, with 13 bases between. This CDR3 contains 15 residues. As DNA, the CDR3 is TGCGCCAGCAGGACGTTAGCGGCTAGCACAGATACGCAGTATTTT. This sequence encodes CASRTLAASTDTQYF.

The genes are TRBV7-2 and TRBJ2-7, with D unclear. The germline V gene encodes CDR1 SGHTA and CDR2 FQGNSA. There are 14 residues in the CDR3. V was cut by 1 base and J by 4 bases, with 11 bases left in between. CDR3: CASSLGAQLYEQYF. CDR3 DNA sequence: TGTGCCAGCAGCTTAGGGGCACAGCTTTACGAGCAGTACTTC.

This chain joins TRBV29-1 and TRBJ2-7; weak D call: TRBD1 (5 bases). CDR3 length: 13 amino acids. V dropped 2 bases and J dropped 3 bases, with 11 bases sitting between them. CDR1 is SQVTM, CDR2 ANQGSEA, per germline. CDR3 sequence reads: CSVENPGIYEQYF. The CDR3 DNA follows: TGCAGCGTTGAAAACCCAGGGATCTACGAGCAGTACTTC.

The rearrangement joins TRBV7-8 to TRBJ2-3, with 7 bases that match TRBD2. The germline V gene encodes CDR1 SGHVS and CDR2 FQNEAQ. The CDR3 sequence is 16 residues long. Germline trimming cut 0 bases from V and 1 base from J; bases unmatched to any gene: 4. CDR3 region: CASSLALGRGTDTQYF. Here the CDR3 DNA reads TGTGCCAGCAGCTTAGCATTGGGGAGGGGCACAGATACGCAGTATTTT.

The CDR3 is CASSQDWGGRNGYTF. The CDR3 nucleotides read TGTGCCAGCAGCCAAGACTGGGGGGGAAGGAATGGCTACACCTTC. The chain carries TRBV3-1 (or the pseudogene TRBV3-2) and TRBJ1-2; possibly TRBD1 for D (5 bases). The V gene's germline CDR1 is LGHDT and CDR2 YNNKEL (reference sequence). The CDR3 runs to 15 residues. V lost 0 bases and J lost 6, with 14 bases in between.

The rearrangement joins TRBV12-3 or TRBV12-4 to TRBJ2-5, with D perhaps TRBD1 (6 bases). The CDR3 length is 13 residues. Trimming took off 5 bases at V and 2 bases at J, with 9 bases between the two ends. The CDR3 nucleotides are TGTGCCAGCAGTGCTCAGGGGCAAGAGACCCAGTACTTC. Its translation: CASSAQGQETQYF.

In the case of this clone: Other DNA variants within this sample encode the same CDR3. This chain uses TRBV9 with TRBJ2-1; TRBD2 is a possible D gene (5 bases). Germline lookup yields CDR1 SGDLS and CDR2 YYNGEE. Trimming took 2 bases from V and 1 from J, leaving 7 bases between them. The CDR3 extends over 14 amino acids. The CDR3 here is CASSVSGSYNEQFF. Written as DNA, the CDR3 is TGTGCCAGCAGCGTGTCGGGATCCTACAATGAGCAGTTCTTC. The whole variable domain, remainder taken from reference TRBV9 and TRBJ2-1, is DSGVTQTPKHLITATGQRVTLRCSPRSGDLSVYWYQQSLDQGLQFLIQYYNGEERAKGNILERFSAQQFPDLHSELNLSSLELGDSALYFCASSVSGSYNEQFFGPGTRLTVL.

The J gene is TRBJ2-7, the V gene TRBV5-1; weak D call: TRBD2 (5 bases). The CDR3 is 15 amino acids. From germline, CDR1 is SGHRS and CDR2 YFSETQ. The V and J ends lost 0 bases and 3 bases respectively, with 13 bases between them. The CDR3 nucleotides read TGCGCCAGCAGCTTGGAGGCGGGCGGCATCTACGAGCAGTACTTC. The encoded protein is CASSLEAGGIYEQYF. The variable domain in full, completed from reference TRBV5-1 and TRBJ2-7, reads KAGVTQTPRYLIKTRGQQVTLSCSPISGHRSVSWYQQTPGQGLQFLFEYFSETQRNKGNFPGRFSGRQFSNSRSEMNVSTLELGDSALYLCASSLEAGGIYEQYFGPGTRLTVT.

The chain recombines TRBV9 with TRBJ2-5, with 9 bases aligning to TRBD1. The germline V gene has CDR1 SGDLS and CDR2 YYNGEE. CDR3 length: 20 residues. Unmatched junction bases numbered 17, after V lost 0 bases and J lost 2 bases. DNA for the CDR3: TGTGCCAGCAGCGTAGTGCCTGGGGGACAGGGACAGCTGGAGCAAGAGACCCAGTACTTC. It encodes CASSVVPGGQGQLEQETQYF.

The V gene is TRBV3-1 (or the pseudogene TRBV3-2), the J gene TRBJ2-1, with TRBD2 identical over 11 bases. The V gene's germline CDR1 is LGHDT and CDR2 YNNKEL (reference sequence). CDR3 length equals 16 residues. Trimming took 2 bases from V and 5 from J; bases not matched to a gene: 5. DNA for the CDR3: TGTGCCAGCAGCCAACAGACTAGCGGGAAACACAATGAGCAGTTCTTC. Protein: CASSQQTSGKHNEQFF.

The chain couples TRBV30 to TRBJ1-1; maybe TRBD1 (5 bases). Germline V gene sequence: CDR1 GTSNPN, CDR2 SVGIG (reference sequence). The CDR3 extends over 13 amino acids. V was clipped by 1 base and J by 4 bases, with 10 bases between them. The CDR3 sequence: CAWSEDILTEAFF. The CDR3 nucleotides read TGTGCCTGGAGTGAGGACATTCTCACTGAAGCTTTCTTT.

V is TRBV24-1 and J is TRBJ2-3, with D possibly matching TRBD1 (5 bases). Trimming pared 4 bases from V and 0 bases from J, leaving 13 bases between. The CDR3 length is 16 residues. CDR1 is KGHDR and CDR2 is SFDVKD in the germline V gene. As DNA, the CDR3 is TGTGCCACCAGTGACCCCAACAGGTCAAGCACAGATACGCAGTATTTT. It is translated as CATSDPNRSSTDTQYF.

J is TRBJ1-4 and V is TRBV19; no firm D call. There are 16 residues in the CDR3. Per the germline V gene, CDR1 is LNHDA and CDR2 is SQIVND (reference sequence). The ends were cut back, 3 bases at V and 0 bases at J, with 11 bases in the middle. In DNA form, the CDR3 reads TGTGCCAGTAGTATGGGCAGCCCAGCAACTAATGAAAAACTGTTTTTT. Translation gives CASSMGSPATNEKLFF.

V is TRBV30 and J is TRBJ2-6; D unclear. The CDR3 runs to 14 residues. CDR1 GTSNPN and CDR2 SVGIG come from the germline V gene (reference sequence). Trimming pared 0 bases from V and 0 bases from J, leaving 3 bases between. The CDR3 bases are TGTGCCTGGAGTGTTCTCTCTGGGGCCAACGTCCTGACTTTC. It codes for CAWSVLSGANVLTF.

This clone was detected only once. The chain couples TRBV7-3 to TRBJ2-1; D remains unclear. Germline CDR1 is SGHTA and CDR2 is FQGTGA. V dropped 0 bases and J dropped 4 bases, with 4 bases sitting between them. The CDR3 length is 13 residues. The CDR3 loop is CASSLTLYNEQFF. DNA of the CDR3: TGTGCCAGCAGCTTAACCCTATACAATGAGCAGTTCTTC.

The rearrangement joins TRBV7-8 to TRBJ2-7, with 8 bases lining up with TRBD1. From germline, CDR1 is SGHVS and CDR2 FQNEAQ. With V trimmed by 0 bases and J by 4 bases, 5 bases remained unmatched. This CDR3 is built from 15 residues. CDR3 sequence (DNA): TGTGCCAGCAGCTTAGCGCAGGGGGCCGTGTACGAGCAGTACTTC. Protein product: CASSLAQGAVYEQYF. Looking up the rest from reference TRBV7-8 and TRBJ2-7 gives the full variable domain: GAGVSQSPRYKVAKRGQDVALRCDPISGHVSLFWYQQALGQGPEFLTYFQNEAQLDKSGLPSDRFFAERPEGSVSTLKIQRTQQEDSAVYLCASSLAQGAVYEQYFGPGTRLTVT.

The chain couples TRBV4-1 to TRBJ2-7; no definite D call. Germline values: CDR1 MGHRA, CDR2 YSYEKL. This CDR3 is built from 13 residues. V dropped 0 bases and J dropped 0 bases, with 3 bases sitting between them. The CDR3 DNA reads TGCGCCAGCAGCCAAGAGCGCTCCTACGAGCAGTACTTC. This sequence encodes CASSQERSYEQYF.

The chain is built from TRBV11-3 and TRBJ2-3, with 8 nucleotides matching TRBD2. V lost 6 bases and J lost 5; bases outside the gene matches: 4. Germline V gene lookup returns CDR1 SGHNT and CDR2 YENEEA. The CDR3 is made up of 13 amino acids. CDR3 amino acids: CASRGLAGDTQYF. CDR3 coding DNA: TGTGCCAGCAGAGGACTAGCAGGAGATACGCAGTATTTT.

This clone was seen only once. As DNA, the CDR3 is TGTGCCAGCAGCTTAGGGGAAACGCAGGGTAGAGAGACCCAGTACTTC. Translation: CASSLGETQGRETQYF. This chain uses TRBV7-9 with TRBJ2-5; possible D gene TRBD1, 5 bases. Trimming left V 1 base short and J 4 bases short, with 16 bases between. Per the germline V gene, CDR1 is SEHNR and CDR2 is FQNEAQ (reference sequence). The CDR3 runs 16 residues.

The DNA for the CDR3 is TGTGCCAGCAGCCAGAGTTCTGAGCAGTTCTTC. It yields the protein CASSQSSEQFF. This chain joins TRBV3-1 (or the pseudogene TRBV3-2) and TRBJ2-1; D is uncertain. There are 11 residues in the CDR3. CDR1 is LGHDT, CDR2 YNNKEL, per germline (reference sequence). V lost 3 bases and J lost 9, with 6 bases in between.

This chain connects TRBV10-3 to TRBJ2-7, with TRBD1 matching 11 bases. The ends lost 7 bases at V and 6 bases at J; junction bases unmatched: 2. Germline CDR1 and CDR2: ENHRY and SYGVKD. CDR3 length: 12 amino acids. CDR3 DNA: TGTGCCATCACCGGGACAGGGGGCGAGCAGTACTTC. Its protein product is CAITGTGGEQYF.

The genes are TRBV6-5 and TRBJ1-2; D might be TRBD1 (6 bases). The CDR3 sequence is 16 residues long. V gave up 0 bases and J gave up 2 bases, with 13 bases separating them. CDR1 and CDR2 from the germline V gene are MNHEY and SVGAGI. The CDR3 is CASSYSMARGNYGYTF. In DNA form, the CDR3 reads TGTGCCAGCAGTTACTCGATGGCCAGGGGAAACTATGGCTACACCTTC.

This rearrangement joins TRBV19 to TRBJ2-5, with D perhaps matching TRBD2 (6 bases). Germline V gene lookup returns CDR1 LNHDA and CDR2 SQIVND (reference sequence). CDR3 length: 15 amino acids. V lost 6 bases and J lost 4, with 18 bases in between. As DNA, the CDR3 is TGTGCCAGTAGCCCCGGGACGGGGGTCCGAGAGACCCAGTACTTC. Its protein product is CASSPGTGVRETQYF. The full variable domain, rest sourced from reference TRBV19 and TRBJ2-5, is DGGITQSPKYLFRKEGQNVTLSCEQNLNHDAMYWYRQDPGQGLRLIYYSQIVNDFQKGDIAEGYSVSREKKESFPLTVTSAQKNPTAFYLCASSPGTGVRETQYFGPGTRLLVL.

CDR3 DNA: TGTGCCAGCAGCTTAGCTGGAGGAAACTACGAGCAGTACTTC. Residues: CASSLAGGNYEQYF. The chain couples TRBV11-3 to TRBJ2-7, with a tentative D call TRBD2 (5 bases). The CDR3 covers 14 residues. V gave up 1 base and J gave up 3 bases, with 10 bases separating them. Germline V lookup: CDR1 SGHNT, CDR2 YENEEA.

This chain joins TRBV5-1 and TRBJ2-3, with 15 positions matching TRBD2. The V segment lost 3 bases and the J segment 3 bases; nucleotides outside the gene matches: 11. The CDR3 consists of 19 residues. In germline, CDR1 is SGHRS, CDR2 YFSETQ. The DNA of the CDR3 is TGCGCCAGCAGCTCCGGACTAGCGGGAGGGGGTGGTTCTACAGATACGCAGTATTTT. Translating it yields CASSSGLAGGGGSTDTQYF.

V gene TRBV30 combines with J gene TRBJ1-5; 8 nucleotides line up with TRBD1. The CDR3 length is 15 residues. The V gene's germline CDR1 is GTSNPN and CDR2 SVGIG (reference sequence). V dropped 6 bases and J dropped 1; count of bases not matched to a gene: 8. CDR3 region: CACRKTGESNQPQHF. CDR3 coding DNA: TGTGCCTGCCGGAAGACAGGGGAGAGCAATCAGCCCCAGCATTTT. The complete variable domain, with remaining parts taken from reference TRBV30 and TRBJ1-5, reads SQTIHQWPATLVQPVGSPLSLECTVEGTSNPNLYWYRQAAGRGLQLLFYSVGIGQISSEVPQNLSASRPQDRQFILSSKKLLLSDSGFYLCACRKTGESNQPQHFGDGTRLSIL.

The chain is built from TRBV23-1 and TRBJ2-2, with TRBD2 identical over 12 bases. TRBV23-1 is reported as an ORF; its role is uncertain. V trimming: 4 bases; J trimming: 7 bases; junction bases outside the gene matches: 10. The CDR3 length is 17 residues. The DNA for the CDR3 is TGCGCCAGCAGTCTTTTTTTTCTAGCGGGAGGGGGCGGGGAGCTGTTTTTT. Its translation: CASSLFFLAGGGGELFF.

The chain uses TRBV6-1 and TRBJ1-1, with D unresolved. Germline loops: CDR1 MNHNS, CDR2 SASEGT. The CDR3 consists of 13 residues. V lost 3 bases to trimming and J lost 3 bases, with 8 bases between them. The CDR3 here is CASSEEEHTEAFF. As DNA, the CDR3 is TGTGCCAGCAGTGAGGAGGAACACACTGAAGCTTTCTTT.